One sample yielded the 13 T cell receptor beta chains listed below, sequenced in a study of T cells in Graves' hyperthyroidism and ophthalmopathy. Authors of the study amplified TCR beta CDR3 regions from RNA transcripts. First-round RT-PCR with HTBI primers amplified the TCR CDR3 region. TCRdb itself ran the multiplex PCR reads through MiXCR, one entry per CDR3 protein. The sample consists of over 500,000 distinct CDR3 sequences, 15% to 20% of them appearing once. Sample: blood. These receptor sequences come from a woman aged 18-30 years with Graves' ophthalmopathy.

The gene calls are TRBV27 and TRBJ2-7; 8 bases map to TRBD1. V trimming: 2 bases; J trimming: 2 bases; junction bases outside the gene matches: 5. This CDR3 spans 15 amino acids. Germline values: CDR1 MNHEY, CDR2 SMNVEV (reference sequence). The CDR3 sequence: CASSLNGQGPYEQYF. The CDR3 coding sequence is TGTGCCAGCAGTTTAAATGGACAGGGACCCTACGAGCAGTACTTC.

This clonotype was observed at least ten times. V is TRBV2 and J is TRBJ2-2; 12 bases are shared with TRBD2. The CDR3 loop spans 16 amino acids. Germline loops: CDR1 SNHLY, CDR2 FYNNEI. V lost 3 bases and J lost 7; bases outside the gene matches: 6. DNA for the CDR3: TGTGCCAGCAGTGATAGACTAGCGGGAGAGGTCGGGGAGCTGTTTTTT. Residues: CASSDRLAGEVGELFF.

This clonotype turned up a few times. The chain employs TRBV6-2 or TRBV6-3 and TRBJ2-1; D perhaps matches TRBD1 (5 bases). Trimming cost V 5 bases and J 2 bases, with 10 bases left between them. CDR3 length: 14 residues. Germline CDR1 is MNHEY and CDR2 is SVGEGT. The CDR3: CASSLRVPYNEQFF. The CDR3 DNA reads TGTGCCAGCAGTCTCAGGGTTCCCTACAATGAGCAGTTCTTC.

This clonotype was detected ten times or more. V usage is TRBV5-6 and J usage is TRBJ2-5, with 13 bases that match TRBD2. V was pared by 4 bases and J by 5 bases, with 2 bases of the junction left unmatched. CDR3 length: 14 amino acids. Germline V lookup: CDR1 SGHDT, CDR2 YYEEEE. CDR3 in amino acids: CASSGLAGAETQYF. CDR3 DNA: TGTGCCAGCAGCGGACTAGCGGGGGCGGAGACCCAGTACTTC.

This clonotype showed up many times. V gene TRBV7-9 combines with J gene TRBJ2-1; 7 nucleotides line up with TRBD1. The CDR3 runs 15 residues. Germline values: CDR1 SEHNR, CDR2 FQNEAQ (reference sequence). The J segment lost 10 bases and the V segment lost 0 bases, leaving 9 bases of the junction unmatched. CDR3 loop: CASSLAGGAAREQFF. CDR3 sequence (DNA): TGTGCCAGCAGCTTAGCAGGGGGCGCCGCGAGGGAGCAGTTCTTC. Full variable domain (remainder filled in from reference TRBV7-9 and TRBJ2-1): DTGVSQNPRHKITKRGQNVTFRCDPISEHNRLYWYRQTLGQGPEFLTYFQNEAQLEKSRLLSDRFSAERPKGSFSTLEIQRTEQGDSAMYLCASSLAGGAAREQFFGPGTRLTVL.

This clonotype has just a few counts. CDR3 DNA: TGTGCCTGGAGTGTACGTGGCAGGAACACAGATACGCAGTATTTT. This encodes CAWSVRGRNTDTQYF. This rearrangement joins TRBV30 to TRBJ2-3; no definite D call. Trimming removed 0 bases from V and 2 bases from J, with 12 bases in between. The CDR3 length is 15 residues. The V gene's germline CDR1 is GTSNPN and CDR2 SVGIG (reference sequence).

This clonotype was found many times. DNA for the CDR3: TGTGCCAGCAGCTCAGGGGGGGCGAGCTCCTACGAGCAGTACTTC. It specifies CASSSGGASSYEQYF. V and J are TRBV7-2 and TRBJ2-7, with D perhaps given as TRBD1 or TRBD2 (7 bases each). V was clipped by 4 bases and J by 0 bases, with 13 bases between them. There are 15 residues in the CDR3. Germline lookup yields CDR1 SGHTA and CDR2 FQGNSA. Variable domain in full (rest from reference TRBV7-2 and TRBJ2-7): GAGVSQSPSNKVTEKGKDVELRCDPISGHTALYWYRQSLGQGLEFLIYFQGNSAPDKSGLPSDRFSAERTGGSVSTLTIQRTQQEDSAVYLCASSSGGASSYEQYFGPGTRLTVT.

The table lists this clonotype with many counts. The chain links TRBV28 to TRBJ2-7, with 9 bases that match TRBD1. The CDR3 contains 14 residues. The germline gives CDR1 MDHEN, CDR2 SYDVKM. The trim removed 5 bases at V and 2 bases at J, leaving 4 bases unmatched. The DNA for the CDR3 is TGTGCCAGCAGTGCGGGGGACAGGGCCTACGAGCAGTACTTC. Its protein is CASSAGDRAYEQYF.

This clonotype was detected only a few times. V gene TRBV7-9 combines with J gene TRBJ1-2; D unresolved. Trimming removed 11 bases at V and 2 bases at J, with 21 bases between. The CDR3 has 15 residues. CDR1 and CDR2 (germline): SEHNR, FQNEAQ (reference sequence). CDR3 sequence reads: CAGSLGTIINYGYTF. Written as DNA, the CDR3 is TGTGCCGGATCGCTGGGAACGATAATAAACTATGGCTACACCTTC.

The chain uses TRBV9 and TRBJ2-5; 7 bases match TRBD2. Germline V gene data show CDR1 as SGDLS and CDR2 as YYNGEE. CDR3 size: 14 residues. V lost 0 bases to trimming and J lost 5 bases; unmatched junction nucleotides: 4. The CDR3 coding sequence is TGTGCCAGCAGCGTAGGTTTCGGGGGGGAGACCCAGTACTTC. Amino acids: CASSVGFGGETQYF.

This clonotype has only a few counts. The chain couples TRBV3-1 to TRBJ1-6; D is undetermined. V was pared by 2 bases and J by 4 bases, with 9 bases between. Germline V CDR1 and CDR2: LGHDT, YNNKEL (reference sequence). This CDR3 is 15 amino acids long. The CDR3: CASSQSAGYNSPLHF. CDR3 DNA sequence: TGTGCCAGCAGCCAATCTGCGGGATATAATTCACCCCTCCACTTT.

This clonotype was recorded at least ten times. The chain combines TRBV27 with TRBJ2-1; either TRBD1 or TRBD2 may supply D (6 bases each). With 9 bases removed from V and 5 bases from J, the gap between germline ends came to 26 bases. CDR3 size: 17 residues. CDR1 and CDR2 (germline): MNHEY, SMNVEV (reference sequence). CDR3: CASNGEAVPGAHNEQFF. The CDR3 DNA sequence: TGTGCCAGTAATGGGGAGGCTGTTCCGGGGGCCCACAATGAGCAGTTCTTC.

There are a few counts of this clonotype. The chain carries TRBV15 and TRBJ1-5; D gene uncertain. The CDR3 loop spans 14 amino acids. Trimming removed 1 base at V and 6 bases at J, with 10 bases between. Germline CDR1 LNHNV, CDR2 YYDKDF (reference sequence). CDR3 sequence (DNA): TGTGCCACCAGCAGAGTGGAGACTCCTCAGCCCCAGCATTTT. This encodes CATSRVETPQPQHF.